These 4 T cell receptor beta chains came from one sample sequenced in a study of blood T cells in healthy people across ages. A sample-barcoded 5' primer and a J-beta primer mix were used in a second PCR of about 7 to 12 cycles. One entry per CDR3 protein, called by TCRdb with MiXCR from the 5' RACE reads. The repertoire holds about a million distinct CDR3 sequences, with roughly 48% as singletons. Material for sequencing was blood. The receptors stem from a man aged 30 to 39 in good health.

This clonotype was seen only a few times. This CDR3 reads CASSQDGNRLVGALAKNIQYF. Here the CDR3 DNA reads TGTGCCAGCAGCCAAGATGGGAACAGACTAGTGGGGGCGCTAGCCAAAAACATTCAGTACTTC. V usage is TRBV4-2 and J usage is TRBJ2-4; either TRBD1 or TRBD2 may supply D (6 bases each). CDR3 length: 21 amino acids. The germline V and J ends were trimmed by 0 bases and 0 bases, with 24 bases remaining between them. Per germline, CDR1 LGHNA and CDR2 YNFKEQ.

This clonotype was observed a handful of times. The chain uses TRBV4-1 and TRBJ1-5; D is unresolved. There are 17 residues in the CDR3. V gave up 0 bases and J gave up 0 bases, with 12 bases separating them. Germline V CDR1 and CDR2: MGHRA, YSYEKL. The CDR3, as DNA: TGCGCCAGCAGCCAAGATGGCGCGGGGTATAGCAATCAGCCCCAGCATTTT. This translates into CASSQDGAGYSNQPQHF.

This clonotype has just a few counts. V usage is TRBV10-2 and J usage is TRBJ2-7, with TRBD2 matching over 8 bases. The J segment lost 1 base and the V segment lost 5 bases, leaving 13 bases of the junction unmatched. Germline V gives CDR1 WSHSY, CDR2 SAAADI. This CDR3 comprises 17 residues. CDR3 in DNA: TGCGCCAGCAGTTTCAAGCGGGGGTACCCGGAATCCTACGAGCAGTACTTC. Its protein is CASSFKRGYPESYEQYF.

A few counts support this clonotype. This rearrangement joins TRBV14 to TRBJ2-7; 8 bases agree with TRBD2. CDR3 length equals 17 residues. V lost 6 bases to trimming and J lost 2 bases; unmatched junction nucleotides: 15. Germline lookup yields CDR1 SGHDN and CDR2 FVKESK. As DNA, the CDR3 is TGTGCCAGCAGATCCAGCGGGGGCCTAGGGGTTGCCTACGAGCAGTACTTC. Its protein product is CASRSSGGLGVAYEQYF.